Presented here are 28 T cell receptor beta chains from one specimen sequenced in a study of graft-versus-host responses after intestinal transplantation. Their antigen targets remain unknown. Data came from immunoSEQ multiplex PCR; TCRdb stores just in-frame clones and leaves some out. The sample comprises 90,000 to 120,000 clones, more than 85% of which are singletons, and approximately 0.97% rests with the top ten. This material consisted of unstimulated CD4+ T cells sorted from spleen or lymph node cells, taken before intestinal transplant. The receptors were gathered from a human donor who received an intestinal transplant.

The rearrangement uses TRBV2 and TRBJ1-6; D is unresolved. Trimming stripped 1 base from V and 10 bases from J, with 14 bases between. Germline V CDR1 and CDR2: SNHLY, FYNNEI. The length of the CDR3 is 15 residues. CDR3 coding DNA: TGTGCCAGCAGTGAAGGTGAGGGAGTCGTATCACCCCTCCACTTT. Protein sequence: CASSEGEGVVSPLHF.

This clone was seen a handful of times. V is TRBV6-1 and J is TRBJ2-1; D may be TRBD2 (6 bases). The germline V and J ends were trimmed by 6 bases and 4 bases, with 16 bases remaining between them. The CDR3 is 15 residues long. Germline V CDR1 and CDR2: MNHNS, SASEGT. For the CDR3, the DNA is TGTGCCAGCAGGATAGGGAGGACGTTTTACAATGAGCAGTTCTTC. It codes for CASRIGRTFYNEQFF.

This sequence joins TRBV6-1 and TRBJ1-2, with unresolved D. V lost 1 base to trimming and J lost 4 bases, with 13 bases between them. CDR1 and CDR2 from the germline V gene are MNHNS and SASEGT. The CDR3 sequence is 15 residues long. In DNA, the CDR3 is TGTGCCAGCAGTGAAGTCGAGAGGGCGGCCTATGGCTACACCTTC. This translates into CASSEVERAAYGYTF.

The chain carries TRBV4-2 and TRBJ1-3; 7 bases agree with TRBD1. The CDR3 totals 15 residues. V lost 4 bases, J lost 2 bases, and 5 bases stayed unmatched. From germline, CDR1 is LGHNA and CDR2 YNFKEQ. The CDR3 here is CASSRERGPGNTIYF. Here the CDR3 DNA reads TGTGCCAGCAGCCGAGAGAGGGGGCCTGGAAACACCATATATTTT.

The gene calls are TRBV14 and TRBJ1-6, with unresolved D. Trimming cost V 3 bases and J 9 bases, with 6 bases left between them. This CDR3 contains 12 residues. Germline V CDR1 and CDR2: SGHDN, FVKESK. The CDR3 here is CASSQQSSPLHF. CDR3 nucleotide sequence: TGTGCCAGCAGCCAGCAAAGTTCACCCCTCCACTTT.

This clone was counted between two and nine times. The DNA for the CDR3 is TGTGCCAGCAGCTTAGGGACAGGGTCCTCTGGAAACACCATATATTTT. As protein: CASSLGTGSSGNTIYF. This chain uses TRBV7-3 with TRBJ1-3; 9 bases align to TRBD1. CDR1 and CDR2 from the germline V gene are SGHTA and FQGTGA. The CDR3 is 16 residues long. With 2 bases clipped from V and 0 bases from J, the junction kept 2 bases outside the gene matches. The full variable domain, completed using reference TRBV7-3 and TRBJ1-3, is GAGVSQTPSNKVTEKGKYVELRCDPISGHTALYWYRQSLGQGPEFLIYFQGTGAADDSGLPNDRFFAVRPEGSVSTLKIQRTERGDSAVYLCASSLGTGSSGNTIYFGEGSWLTVV.

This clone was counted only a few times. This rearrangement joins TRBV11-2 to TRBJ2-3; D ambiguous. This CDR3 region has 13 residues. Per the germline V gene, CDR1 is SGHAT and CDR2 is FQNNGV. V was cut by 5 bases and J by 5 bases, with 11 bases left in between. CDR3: CASSPGVKDTQYF. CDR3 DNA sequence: TGTGCCAGCAGCCCCGGAGTGAAAGATACGCAGTATTTT.

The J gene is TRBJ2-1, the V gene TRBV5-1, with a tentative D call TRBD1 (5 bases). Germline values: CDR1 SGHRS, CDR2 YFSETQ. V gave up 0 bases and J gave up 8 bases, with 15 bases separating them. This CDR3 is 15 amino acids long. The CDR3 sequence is CASSLVPGRVDEQFF. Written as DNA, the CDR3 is TGCGCCAGCAGCTTGGTGCCGGGCAGGGTCGATGAGCAGTTCTTC.

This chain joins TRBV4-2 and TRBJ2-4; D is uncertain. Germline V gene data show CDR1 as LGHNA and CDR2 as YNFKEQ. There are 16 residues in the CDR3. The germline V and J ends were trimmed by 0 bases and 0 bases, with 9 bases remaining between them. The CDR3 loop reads CASSQDLSRAKNIQYF. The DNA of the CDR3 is TGTGCCAGCAGCCAAGATCTATCCAGAGCCAAAAACATTCAGTACTTC.

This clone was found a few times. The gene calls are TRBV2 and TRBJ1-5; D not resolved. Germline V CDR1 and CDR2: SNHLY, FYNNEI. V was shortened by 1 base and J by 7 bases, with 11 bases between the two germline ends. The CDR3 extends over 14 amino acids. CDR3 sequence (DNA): TGTGCCAGCAGTGAAGGGCAGGATGAACAGCCCCAGCATTTT. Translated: CASSEGQDEQPQHF.

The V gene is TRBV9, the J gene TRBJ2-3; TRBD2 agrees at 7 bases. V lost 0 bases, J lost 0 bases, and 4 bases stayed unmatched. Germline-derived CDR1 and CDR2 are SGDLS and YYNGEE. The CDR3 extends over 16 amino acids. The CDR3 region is CASSVVGSGSTDTQYF. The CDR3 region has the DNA TGTGCCAGCAGCGTAGTCGGTAGCGGGAGCACAGATACGCAGTATTTT.

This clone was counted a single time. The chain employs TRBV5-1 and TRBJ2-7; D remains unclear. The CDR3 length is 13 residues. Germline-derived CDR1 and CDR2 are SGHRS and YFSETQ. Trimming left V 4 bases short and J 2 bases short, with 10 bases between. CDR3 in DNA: TGCGCCAGCAGCCAGGACCTAACCTACGAGCAGTACTTC. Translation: CASSQDLTYEQYF. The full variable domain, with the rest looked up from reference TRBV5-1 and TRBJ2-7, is KAGVTQTPRYLIKTRGQQVTLSCSPISGHRSVSWYQQTPGQGLQFLFEYFSETQRNKGNFPGRFSGRQFSNSRSEMNVSTLELGDSALYLCASSQDLTYEQYFGPGTRLTVT.

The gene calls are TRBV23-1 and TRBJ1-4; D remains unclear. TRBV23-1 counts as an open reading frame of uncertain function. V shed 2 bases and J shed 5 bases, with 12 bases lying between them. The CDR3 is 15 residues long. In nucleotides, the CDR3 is TGCGCCAGCAGTCAACGTTTCCGGGTGAATGAAAAACTGTTTTTT. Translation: CASSQRFRVNEKLFF.

The CDR3 region is CASSTGVRNGYTF. In DNA form, the CDR3 reads TGTGCCAGCAGCACAGGAGTAAGAAATGGCTACACCTTC. V gene TRBV11-2 combines with J gene TRBJ1-2; a possible D gene is TRBD1 (5 bases). Trimming took off 5 bases at V and 6 bases at J, with 13 bases between the two ends. Per germline, CDR1 SGHAT and CDR2 FQNNGV. This CDR3 has 13 amino acids.

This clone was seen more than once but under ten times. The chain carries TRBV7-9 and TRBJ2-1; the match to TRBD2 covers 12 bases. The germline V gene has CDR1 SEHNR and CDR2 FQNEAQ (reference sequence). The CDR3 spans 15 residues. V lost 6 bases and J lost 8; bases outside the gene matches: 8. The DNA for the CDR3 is TGTGCCAGCAGTCCGACTAGCGGGGGTATCGATGAGCAGTTCTTC. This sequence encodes CASSPTSGGIDEQFF. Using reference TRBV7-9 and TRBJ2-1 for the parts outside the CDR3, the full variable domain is DTGVSQNPRHKITKRGQNVTFRCDPISEHNRLYWYRQTLGQGPEFLTYFQNEAQLEKSRLLSDRFSAERPKGSFSTLEIQRTEQGDSAMYLCASSPTSGGIDEQFFGPGTRLTVL.

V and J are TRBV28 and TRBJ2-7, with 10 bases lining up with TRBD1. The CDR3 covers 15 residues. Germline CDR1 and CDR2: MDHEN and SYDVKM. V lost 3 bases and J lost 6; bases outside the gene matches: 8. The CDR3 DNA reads TGTGCCAGCAGTTTCCCGGGACAGGGGTATGGCGAGCAGTACTTC. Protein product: CASSFPGQGYGEQYF.

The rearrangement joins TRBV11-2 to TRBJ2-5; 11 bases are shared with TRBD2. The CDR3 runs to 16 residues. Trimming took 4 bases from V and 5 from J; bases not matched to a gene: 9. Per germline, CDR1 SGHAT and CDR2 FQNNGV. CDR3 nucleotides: TGTGCCAGCAGCTACCTTAGCGGGAGGGTAGGGGAGACCCAGTACTTC. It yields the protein CASSYLSGRVGETQYF.

CDR3 sequence (DNA): TGTGCCAGCAGTTACTCCGCTAACTATGGCTACACCTTC. Residues: CASSYSANYGYTF. This chain uses TRBV6-5 with TRBJ1-2; no definite D call. V lost 0 bases and J lost 0, with 2 bases in between. Germline V CDR1 and CDR2: MNHEY, SVGAGI. The CDR3 covers 13 residues.

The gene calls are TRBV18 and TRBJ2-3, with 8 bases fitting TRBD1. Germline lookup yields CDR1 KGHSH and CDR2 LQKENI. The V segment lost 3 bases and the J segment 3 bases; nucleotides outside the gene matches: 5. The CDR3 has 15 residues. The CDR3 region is CASSPRGQGTDTQYF. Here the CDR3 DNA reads TGTGCCAGCTCACCGCGCGGACAGGGAACAGATACGCAGTATTTT.

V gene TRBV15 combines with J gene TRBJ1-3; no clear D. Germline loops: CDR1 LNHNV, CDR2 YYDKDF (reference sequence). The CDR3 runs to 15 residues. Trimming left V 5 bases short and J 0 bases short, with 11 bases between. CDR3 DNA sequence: TGTGCCACCAGCTCCCTCACCGCCTCTGGAAACACCATATATTTT. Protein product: CATSSLTASGNTIYF.

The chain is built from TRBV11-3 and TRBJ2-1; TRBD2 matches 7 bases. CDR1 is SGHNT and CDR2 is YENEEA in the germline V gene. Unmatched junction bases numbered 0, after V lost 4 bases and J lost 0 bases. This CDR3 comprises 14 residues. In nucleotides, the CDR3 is TGTGCCAGCAGCTCGGGGGGCTCCTACAATGAGCAGTTCTTC. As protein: CASSSGGSYNEQFF. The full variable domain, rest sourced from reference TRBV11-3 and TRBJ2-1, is EAGVVQSPRYKIIEKKQPVAFWCNPISGHNTLYWYLQNLGQGPELLIRYENEEAVDDSQLPKDRFSAERLKGVDSTLKIQPAELGDSAVYLCASSSGGSYNEQFFGPGTRLTVL.

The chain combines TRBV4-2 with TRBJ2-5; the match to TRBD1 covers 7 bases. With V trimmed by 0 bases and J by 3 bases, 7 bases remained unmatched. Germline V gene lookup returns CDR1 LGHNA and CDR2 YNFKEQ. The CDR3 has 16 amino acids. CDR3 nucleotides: TGTGCCAGCAGCCAAGAGCTCAGGGGGTTTGAAGAGACCCAGTACTTC. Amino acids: CASSQELRGFEETQYF.

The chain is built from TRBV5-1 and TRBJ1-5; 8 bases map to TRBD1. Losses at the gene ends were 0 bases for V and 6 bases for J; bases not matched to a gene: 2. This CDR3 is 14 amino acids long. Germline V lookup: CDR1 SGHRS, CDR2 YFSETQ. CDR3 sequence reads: CASSLAGGAQPQHF. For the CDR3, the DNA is TGCGCCAGCAGCTTGGCAGGGGGCGCTCAGCCCCAGCATTTT.

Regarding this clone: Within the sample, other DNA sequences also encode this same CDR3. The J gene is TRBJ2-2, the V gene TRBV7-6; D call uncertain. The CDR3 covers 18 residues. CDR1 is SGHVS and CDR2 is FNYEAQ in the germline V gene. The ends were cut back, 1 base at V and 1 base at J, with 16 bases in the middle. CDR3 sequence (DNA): TGTGCCAGCAGCTTAGTAGGATCCGGCGAGGTGAACACCGGGGAGCTGTTTTTT. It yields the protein CASSLVGSGEVNTGELFF.

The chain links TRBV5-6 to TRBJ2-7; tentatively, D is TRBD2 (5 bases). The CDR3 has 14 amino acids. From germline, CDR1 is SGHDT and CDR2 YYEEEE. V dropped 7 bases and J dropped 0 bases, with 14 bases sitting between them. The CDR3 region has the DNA TGTGCCAGCTCCGAATTGCGGGTCTCCTACGAGCAGTACTTC. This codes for CASSELRVSYEQYF.

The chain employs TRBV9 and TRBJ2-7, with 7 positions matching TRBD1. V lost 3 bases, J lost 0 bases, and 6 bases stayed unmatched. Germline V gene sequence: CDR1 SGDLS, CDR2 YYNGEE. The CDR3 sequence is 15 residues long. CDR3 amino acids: CASSARQGSSYEQYF. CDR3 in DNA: TGTGCCAGCAGCGCACGACAGGGTAGCTCCTACGAGCAGTACTTC.

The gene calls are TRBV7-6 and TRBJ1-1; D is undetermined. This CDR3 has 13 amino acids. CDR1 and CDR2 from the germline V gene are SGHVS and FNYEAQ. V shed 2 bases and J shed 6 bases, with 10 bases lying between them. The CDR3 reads CASSLLGRAEAFF. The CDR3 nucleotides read TGTGCCAGCAGCTTACTAGGGAGGGCTGAAGCTTTCTTT.

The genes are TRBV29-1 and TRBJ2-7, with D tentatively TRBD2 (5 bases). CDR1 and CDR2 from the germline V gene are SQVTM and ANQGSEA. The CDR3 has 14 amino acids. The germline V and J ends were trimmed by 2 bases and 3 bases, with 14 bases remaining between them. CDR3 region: CSVEWAARGYEQYF. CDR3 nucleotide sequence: TGCAGCGTTGAATGGGCAGCCCGGGGCTACGAGCAGTACTTC.